This T cell receptor (beta chain) was obtained from a study of cytomegalovirus exposure and HLA in healthy donors. Overall study context: The 95 to 150 validation repertoires used a platform that matched the one used for the 550 to 800 first-cohort repertoires, as a later analysis reported.

The CDR3 spans 12 residues. V lost 4 bases to trimming and J lost 10 bases, with 11 bases between them. Germline loops: CDR1 SGHTA, CDR2 FQGTGA. The data were produced by immunoSEQ multiplex PCR, yet TCRdb's version contains in-frame clones alone and is incomplete. The sample has over 200,000 clones, around 87% seen once. Specimen: PBMCs. The rearrangement links TRBV7-3 to TRBJ2-1; the D gene is possibly TRBD2 (5 bases). This receptor was obtained from a woman aged 18-30 years in good health and CMV-seropositive. This chain's CDR3 is CASSYPSGEQFF. DNA for the CDR3: TGTGCCAGCAGCTACCCCTCGGGGGAGCAGTTCTTC.